The rows below give T cell receptor beta chains drawn from one sample of a study of cytomegalovirus exposure and HLA in healthy donors. Assay used: immunoSEQ multiplex PCR; TCRdb lists only in-frame clones, some missing. This repertoire includes some 150,000 clones. The sample was PBMCs. The source is a man in his forties or fifties in good health and CMV-seronegative. The CDR3 runs from the conserved cysteine through the conserved F or W.

len	v_gene	j_gene	CDR3aa
15	TRBV4-1	TRBJ1-6	CASSRVQGSGSPLHF
16	TRBV2	TRBJ2-3	CASSVTGGNVTDTQYF
16	TRBV9	TRBJ2-1	CASSVDPGGRYNEQFF
16	TRBV19	TRBJ1-5	CASSILTASSNQPQHF
18	TRBV5-4	TRBJ2-1	CASSSPGGGGSSYNEQFF
18	TRBV7-9	TRBJ1-3	CASSLDLHGGTAGNTIYF
17	TRBV7-2	TRBJ2-6	CASSLAIGVSGANVLTF
14	TRBV7-2	TRBJ2-1	CASSLTSDRVEQFF
22	TRBV4-3	TRBJ1-6	CASSQDFGDRQLPITYNSPLHF
15	TRBV5-8	TRBJ2-3	CASRKTSVSTDTQYF
15	TRBV4-3	TRBJ2-1	CASSQEGQVYNEQFF
15	TRBV4-2	TRBJ2-7	CASVLRTLHSYEQYF
14	TRBV28	TRBJ1-5	CASPPGQGRQPQHF
17	TRBV18	TRBJ2-3	CASSPPVAGQGTDTQYF
15	TRBV7-2	TRBJ2-7	CASSSPGSEGHEQYF
16	TRBV13	TRBJ2-1	CASSTWGDRNYNEQFF
13	TRBV18	TRBJ2-2	CASSPRDTGELFF
15	TRBV10-3	-	CAISVGDTSSYEQYF
14	TRBV9	TRBJ2-5	CASSVRGGGETQYF
13	TRBV4-2	TRBJ1-1	CASSQDIDREAFF
16	TRBV5-1	TRBJ2-3	CASSLGPLTSPDTQYF
12	TRBV7-9	TRBJ1-2	CASSSGSYGYTF
15	TRBV13	TRBJ1-1	CASSWVVQGNTEAFF
14	TRBV6-1	TRBJ2-2	CASSESRLGGELFF
15	TRBV2	TRBJ1-2	CASSEPIQVNYGYTF
13	TRBV27	TRBJ1-5	CASSPPGNQPQHF
18	TRBV9	TRBJ2-1	CASSLGQAIAAPYNEQFF
14	TRBV9	TRBJ2-1	CASSPYLSYNEQFF
15	TRBV19	TRBJ1-6	CASMTSSSYNSPLHF
13	TRBV7-3	TRBJ2-4	CASSQGRENIQYF
14	TRBV5-5	TRBJ1-1	CASSDTGFNTEAFF
15	TRBV5-1	TRBJ2-7	CASSLDGSLAYEQYF
15	TRBV6-5	TRBJ1-6	CASSYRSYYNSPLHF
16	TRBV10-2	TRBJ2-4	CASSESGLAGKNIQYF
14	TRBV6-5	TRBJ2-2	CASSYSRVTGELFF
14	TRBV18	TRBJ1-1	CASSSSAGNTEAFF
16	TRBV5-4	TRBJ2-7	CASSLSPGTSTYEQYF
15	TRBV13	TRBJ1-2	CASSAWDSRNYGYTF
13	TRBV5-1	TRBJ2-7	CASSFGLIYEQYF
16	TRBV23-1	TRBJ1-5	CASSQSSGYSNQPQHF
14	TRBV2	TRBJ2-7	CASKTDRYSYEQYF
16	TRBV18	TRBJ1-6	CASSTTGQGHMGPLHF
14	TRBV9	TRBJ1-1	CASSVTGRNTEAFF
13	TRBV6-5	TRBJ1-6	CASRGQWGSPLHF
16	TRBV4-2	TRBJ2-1	CASSQEASGGHNEQFF
13	TRBV29-1	TRBJ1-1	CSGARRQGSEAFF
17	TRBV5-1	TRBJ1-2	CASSLGLQGNSNYGYTF
15	TRBV19	TRBJ1-6	CASSIDYRGRAPLHF
14	TRBV27	TRBJ2-7	CASSGVRQGVEQYF
15	TRBV5-8	TRBJ2-2	CASSLYRGWTGELFF
14	TRBV4-2	TRBJ2-1	CASRPSTGYNEQFF
15	TRBV7-9	TRBJ2-5	CASSLSRGTQETQYF
15	TRBV6-5	TRBJ1-2	CASSRTGGSRNGYTF
15	TRBV5-1	TRBJ2-3	CASSLGGSSTDTQYF
16	TRBV4-2	TRBJ2-7	CASSPEERGASYEQYF